Below, 24 T cell receptor beta chains from the same sample are listed, as sequenced in a study of Graves' ophthalmopathy and Graves' hyperthyroidism. Transcripts of RNA were the source for amplifying TCR beta CDR3 regions. An opening RT-PCR round employed HTBI primers and preceded a second-round multiplex PCR. Each CDR3 protein gets one entry after TCRdb re-called the multiplex PCR reads with MiXCR. This sample carries 1 million to 1.3 million distinct CDR3 sequences, about 36% of them seen once, and the ten largest clones take around 10%. The sequenced sample was peripheral blood or thyroid tissue (not recorded which). The source of these receptors is an adult man with Graves' hyperthyroidism.

With regard to this clonotype: This may stem from a read error, because a much larger clone lies one nucleotide away. The chain joins TRBV20-1 to TRBJ1-1, with D maybe TRBD1 (5 bases). The CDR3 is 14 amino acids. Germline V CDR1 and CDR2: DFQATT, SNEGSKA (reference sequence). V was trimmed by 4 bases and J by 1 base, leaving 13 bases between them. The CDR3 here is CSAKTHTGNTEAFF. The CDR3, as DNA: TGCAGTGCTAAAACCCACACAGGGAACACTGAAGCTTTCTTT.

This clonotype was detected many times. The chain uses TRBV11-2 and TRBJ2-7; D is possibly TRBD1 or TRBD2 (5 bases each). In germline, CDR1 is SGHAT, CDR2 FQNNGV. V shed 5 bases and J shed 4 bases, with 21 bases lying between them. The CDR3 is 16 amino acids. The CDR3 coding sequence is TGTGCCAGCAGCGCCCAACCGGGACCGAGCATGTACGAGCAGTACTTC. This gives the protein CASSAQPGPSMYEQYF.

This clonotype was detected a few times. This rearrangement joins TRBV2 to TRBJ1-1; D not resolved. The CDR3 sequence is 13 residues long. Germline V CDR1 and CDR2: SNHLY, FYNNEI. Trimming removed 5 bases at V and 2 bases at J, with 9 bases between. As DNA, the CDR3 is TGTGCCAGCAGTCTCGACGCAAACACTGAAGCTTTCTTT. It is translated as CASSLDANTEAFF.

About this clonotype: This may be a read error, as it is one base from a much larger clone. V is TRBV7-2 and J is TRBJ1-2, with D possibly TRBD1 on 5 matching bases. In germline, CDR1 is SGHTA, CDR2 FQGNSA. This CDR3 region has 14 residues. The V and J ends lost 4 bases and 5 bases respectively, with 14 bases between them. The CDR3 DNA reads TGTGCCAGCAGCTCCGGGACTTCGAGGTATGGCTACACCTTC. This translates into CASSSGTSRYGYTF.

This clonotype was observed many times. V and J are TRBV5-1 and TRBJ1-6, with 12 positions matching TRBD1. The CDR3 has 15 residues. Germline V gives CDR1 SGHRS, CDR2 YFSETQ. V dropped 4 bases and J dropped 10; count of bases not matched to a gene: 6. The CDR3 loop is CASSVTGQGASPLHF. CDR3 DNA: TGCGCCAGCAGCGTCACGGGACAGGGGGCCTCACCCCTCCACTTT.

V gene TRBV7-6 combines with J gene TRBJ2-7, with 9 positions matching TRBD2. Per the germline V gene, CDR1 is SGHVS and CDR2 is FNYEAQ. The ends lost 5 bases at V and 6 bases at J; junction bases unmatched: 8. The CDR3 is 14 residues long. The CDR3 DNA is TGTGCCAGCAGCCCGCTAGCGGGGCCCAGCGAGCAGTACTTC. Its translation is CASSPLAGPSEQYF.

The sample holds many counts of this clonotype. For the CDR3, the DNA is TGCGCCAGCAGCACCGGACAGGGCGACTATGGCTACACCTTC. Translating it yields CASSTGQGDYGYTF. The chain recombines TRBV5-1 with TRBJ1-2, with 8 positions matching TRBD1. CDR1 and CDR2 from the germline V gene are SGHRS and YFSETQ. The J segment lost 3 bases and the V segment lost 4 bases, leaving 5 bases of the junction unmatched. The CDR3 is 14 residues long.

The chain employs TRBV29-1 and TRBJ1-1, with TRBD1 identical over 7 bases. Germline values: CDR1 SQVTM, CDR2 ANQGSEA. The ends lost 6 bases at V and 2 bases at J; junction bases unmatched: 12. The CDR3 runs 15 residues. CDR3 amino acids: CSVDMITGDNTEAFF. The CDR3 bases are TGCAGCGTGGACATGATTACAGGGGATAACACTGAAGCTTTCTTT.

Concerning this clonotype itself: The junction departs from germline at one end; a sequencing error may be responsible. The CDR3 DNA reads as TGTGCCTGCAGTGCCCCCCCCCCCGGGAGGGACACTGAAGCTTTCTTT. Translating gives CACSAPPPGRDTEAFF. The chain combines TRBV25-1 with TRBJ1-1; D gene uncertain. The CDR3 contains 16 residues. Germline V gene sequence: CDR1 MGHDK, CDR2 SYGVNS.

In regard to this clonotype: The junction departs from the called germline gene at one end, perhaps through a read error. This chain connects TRBV5-1 to TRBJ2-6; no clear D. The CDR3 is 14 residues long. Germline V CDR1 and CDR2: SGHRS, YFSETQ. The CDR3 region is CAPRRRSGANVLTF. CDR3 nucleotides: TGTGCCCCCCGGCGACGGTCTGGGGCCAACGTCCTGACTTTC.

The sample holds many counts of this clonotype. The V call is TRBV20-1, the J call TRBJ2-5; D is undetermined. The length of the CDR3 is 11 residues. The germline gives CDR1 DFQATT, CDR2 SNEGSKA (reference sequence). Trimming took off 4 bases at V and 7 bases at J, with 10 bases between the two ends. The CDR3 reads CSANSVGTQYF. The DNA for the CDR3 is TGCAGTGCTAACTCAGTTGGGACCCAGTACTTC.

This clonotype was seen more than once but under ten times. The rearrangement links TRBV12-3 or TRBV12-4 to TRBJ2-5, with TRBD1 matching 7 bases. CDR3 length equals 16 residues. J gave up 4 bases and V 5 bases, and 13 bases lay outside the gene matches. CDR3 in DNA: TGTGCCAGCAGTCCATTGTCCCGGGCAGGGGGAGAGACCCAGTACTTC. Translation: CASSPLSRAGGETQYF.

J is TRBJ2-7 and V is TRBV10-3, with 8 bases aligning to TRBD2. The CDR3 is 15 amino acids. Germline CDR1 reads ENHRY; CDR2 reads SYGVKD. J lost 6 bases, V lost 8 bases, and 15 bases had no gene match. The CDR3 region is CAIRDSGGGTGEQYF. The CDR3, as DNA: TGTGCCATCCGAGATAGTGGCGGGGGGACCGGCGAGCAGTACTTC.

This clonotype was observed a handful of times. CDR3 DNA sequence: TGTGCCAGCAGCCTAGATGAGAATAGCAATCAGCCCCAGCATTTT. The encoded protein is CASSLDENSNQPQHF. The genes are TRBV9 and TRBJ1-5, with no clear D. The CDR3 covers 15 residues. Trimming removed 4 bases from V and 0 bases from J, with 11 bases in between. The germline V gene has CDR1 SGDLS and CDR2 YYNGEE.

This clonotype occurred a few times. The V call is TRBV18, the J call TRBJ2-7, with D perhaps matching TRBD2 (5 bases). Trimming removed 3 bases at V and 5 bases at J, with 11 bases between. Germline CDR1 reads KGHSH; CDR2 reads LQKENI. This CDR3 has 13 amino acids. CDR3 protein: CASSPTRDHEQYF. The CDR3 nucleotides read TGTGCCAGCTCACCTACTAGAGACCACGAGCAGTACTTC.

About this clonotype: This may be a read error, as it is one base from a much larger clone. The rearrangement links TRBV7-2 to TRBJ2-7; 7 nucleotides line up with TRBD1. The CDR3 covers 14 residues. The V gene's germline CDR1 is SGHTA and CDR2 FQGNSA. Trimming cost V 7 bases and J 0 bases; bases outside gene matches: 6. The CDR3 DNA reads TGTGCCAGCATCCCGGGACAGAGCTCCTACGAGCAGTACTTC. Its protein is CASIPGQSSYEQYF. The variable domain in full, completed from reference TRBV7-2 and TRBJ2-7, reads GAGVSQSPSNKVTEKGKDVELRCDPISGHTALYWYRQSLGQGLEFLIYFQGNSAPDKSGLPSDRFSAERTGGSVSTLTIQRTQQEDSAVYLCASIPGQSSYEQYFGPGTRLTVT.

V usage is TRBV11-2 and J usage is TRBJ2-1; TRBD1 matches at 8 bases. Germline V gene sequence: CDR1 SGHAT, CDR2 FQNNGV. Trimming took 5 bases from V and 9 from J; bases not matched to a gene: 6. This CDR3 spans 13 amino acids. CDR3 sequence: CASSIRDRSEQFF. For the CDR3, the DNA is TGTGCCAGCAGCATCAGGGACAGGAGTGAGCAGTTCTTC.

In the case of this clonotype: The junction differs from germline at one of its ends, possibly a read error. The V call is TRBV7-2, the J call TRBJ1-2; D is possibly TRBD1 (6 bases). Germline CDR1 SGHTA, CDR2 FQGNSA. The length of the CDR3 is 17 residues. CDR3 amino acids: CASSQGGRESVFYGYTF. The CDR3 region has the DNA TGCGCCAGCAGCCAAGGGGGGCGCGAGTCAGTATTCTATGGCTACACCTTC.

About this clonotype: Because the CDR3 is missing its conserved closing phenylalanine or tryptophan, this is likely a read error. The limits of the CDR3 on the DNA are not certain, so only TCRdb's listed CDR3 is given. This rearrangement joins TRBV29-1 to TRBJ1-6; the DNA was not compared with TRBD1, the D call given in the table. The CDR3 is 10 residues long, counting both termini. Germline CDR1 SQVTM, CDR2 ANQGSEA. CDR3 in amino acids: CSVRDSEKQI.

This clonotype occurred many times. The chain has TRBV5-1 and TRBJ2-5, with 9 bases that match TRBD2. This CDR3 is built from 14 residues. CDR1 is SGHRS and CDR2 is YFSETQ in the germline V gene. The J segment lost 4 bases and the V segment lost 10 bases, leaving 11 bases of the junction unmatched. The CDR3 loop reads CASVASGIGETQYF. In DNA, the CDR3 is TGCGCCTCCGTGGCTAGCGGGATTGGAGAGACCCAGTACTTC.

This clonotype has a handful of counts. The chain joins TRBV10-3 to TRBJ1-5, with TRBD1 matching over 8 bases. In germline, CDR1 is ENHRY, CDR2 SYGVKD. J gave up 0 bases and V 10 bases, and 11 bases lay outside the gene matches. The CDR3 is 16 amino acids. This CDR3 reads CATLNGQGDSNQPQHF. The CDR3 bases are TGTGCCACGCTAAACGGACAGGGCGATAGCAATCAGCCCCAGCATTTT.

This chain joins TRBV7-2 and TRBJ1-6; D not certain. Trimming pared 3 bases from V and 9 bases from J, leaving 9 bases between. CDR1 and CDR2 from the germline V gene are SGHTA and FQGNSA. CDR3 length equals 13 residues. CDR3 coding DNA: TGTGCCAGCAGCTTGGACGAACCTTCACCCCTCCACTTT. Encoded protein: CASSLDEPSPLHF.

This clonotype was seen only a few times. The chain has TRBV6-5 and TRBJ2-7; weak D call: TRBD2 (6 bases). V lost 2 bases and J 1 base, leaving 12 bases between the germline ends. This CDR3 comprises 15 residues. Per the germline V gene, CDR1 is MNHEY and CDR2 is SVGAGI. The CDR3 is CASSYRPEGSYEQYF. The CDR3 DNA reads TGTGCCAGCAGTTACCGTCCGGAGGGGTCCTACGAGCAGTACTTC.

This clonotype was found a few times. Germline is not matched at one junction end, which may reflect a read error. The chain uses TRBV12-3 or TRBV12-4 and TRBJ2-7, with D possibly being TRBD1 (6 bases). CDR3 size: 14 residues. CDR3 loop: CAGSYIDGGPGQYF. As DNA, the CDR3 is TGTGCCGGCAGTTACATCGATGGGGGCCCCGGGCAGTACTTC.